The following is a T cell receptor (beta chain) sequence with its context. It has no known antigen specificity. Qualities for individual bases were not recorded, and no much larger clone is one base off. These data originate in a study of shared clonotypes between healthy human individuals (dated by TCRdb to the early 2020s). For the study in its entirety: The cohort comprised a couple of women and three men aged 18 to 49 years. To increase sequencing depth and limit assay-specific biases, different laboratories used diverse techniques to prepare libraries and sequence TCR repertoires. The study deeply sequenced blood TCR repertoires of five healthy adults to estimate repertoire size and the extent of clonotype sharing between individuals. Leukapheresis yielded between about 0.85 and 10 billion PBMCs per donor. Per donor, three plates each were used for CD4 naive and CD4 memory, two for CD8 naive, and one for CD8 memory.

Paper-wide results and their limitations: Incomplete sequencing was indicated by rarefaction of sorted-subset datasets, despite the large sequencing depth. Sampling was limited to blood, and TCR repertoires in tissue likely differ from TCR repertoires in blood. Compared with non-shared clonotypes, the clonotypes found in all four sorted-subset donors had higher generation probabilities. Because the study included only a small number of donors, the genetic and exposure-history diversity represented was limited. Larger estimated clonotype richness was generally found for naive subsets than for memory subsets. Across a few donors, approximately 4.9% of naive CD4, more than 3% of naive CD8, 2% to 2.5% of memory CD4, and approximately 0.4% of memory CD8 clonotypes were shared. Pairwise subsampling led to the expectation that sequencing depth would affect the degree of clonotype sharing among donors.

The CDR3 numbers 16 residues from cysteine through phenylalanine. The only DNA kept is the CDR3, 48 bases in frame from the first base. Trimming removed 5 bases from V and 3 bases from J, leaving 20 bases between the germline ends. The germline V gene yields SGHAT for CDR1 and FQNNGV for CDR2. Using the deep immunoSEQ assay, multiplex PCR amplified TCR CDR3 regions from genomic DNA. Extracted genomic DNA from each cell subset was spread evenly across all wells of several immunoSEQ 96-well plates, with each plate serving as a replicate. For sorted subsets, approximately 190 ng genomic DNA, equal to about 30,000 T cell genomes, was loaded into each replicate PCR. Purified libraries were quantified with a Qubit 3.0 fluorometer, sized on a Bioanalyzer 2100, and re-quantified with the KAPA Library Quantification kit. Every immunoSEQ 96-well plate was sequenced on a separate single-read 150-cycle Illumina NextSeq 550 flow cell. On the authors' methods: The immunoSEQ output contained only junctional sequences without quality scores, so filtering could not match that applied to full-length reads. To assign V/J genes and CDR3, sequences were annotated against IMGT germline references using PyIR, a Python wrapper for IgBLAST v1.9. Reads were removed for weak V/J assignments (E-value above 1e-6), missing CDR3, stop codons, out-of-frame junctions, or ambiguous translated residues. A V3J clonotype was defined by an identical inferred V gene, J gene, and CDR3 amino acid sequence. Percentage overlap between repertoires was computed as shared unique clonotypes divided by the size of the smaller repertoire. RTK rarefaction, the Chao1 estimator, and Recon v2.1 estimates of unobserved clonotypes were used to assess repertoire richness. OLGA was used to compute generation probabilities for all TCRbeta clonotypes that the gDNA method yielded from a handful of donors. TCRdb retrieved this table from immuneACCESS and kept in-frame rearrangements only. Not all clones are present; in checked studies, unresolved V genes account for under half, and no reason is known for the remainder. V, J and clone size were drawn from that table, and D and trimming were deduced from the DNA. The sample data list under 1,100,000 clones, and 70% to 80% of these were observed just once. The ten top clones hold around 0.6% of the sample.

The donors were healthy, HIV-negative adults who had no recently reported acute infections or vaccinations. All donors were Caucasian adults living in Nashville, Tennessee, USA. CD4+ T cells were enriched through magnetic negative selection, after which naive cells were positively selected on CD45RA and the remaining negative fraction served as the memory subset. After blood collection by leukapheresis, PBMCs were isolated using Ficoll-Histopaque density gradient centrifugation and then cryopreserved in the vapor phase of liquid nitrogen. Analytical flow cytometry was used to check the purity and quantity of each magnetically sorted T cell population. Each sorted fraction had its genomic DNA isolated and then quantified by UV absorbance on a Nanodrop 2000c.

The specimen was memory CD4+ T cells from PBMCs. The cell subset or site label of this sample denotes: CD45RA-negative fraction. The chain is made from TRBV11-2 and TRBJ2-7, with no D gene named confidently. This sequence was found in a young man in good health. Some clones in this sample may be carry-over from other donors' samples. The CDR3 reads CASSPVTQAVHYEQYF. The sequenced DNA: TGTGCCAGCAGCCCCGTCACCCAGGCGGTACACTACGAGCAGTACTTC.